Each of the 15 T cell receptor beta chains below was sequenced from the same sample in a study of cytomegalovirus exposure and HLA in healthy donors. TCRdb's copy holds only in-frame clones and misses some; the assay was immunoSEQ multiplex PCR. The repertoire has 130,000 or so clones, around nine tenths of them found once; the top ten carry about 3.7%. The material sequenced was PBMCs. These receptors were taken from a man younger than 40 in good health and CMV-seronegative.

CDR3 DNA sequence: TGTGCCAGCAGTTACAACTGGCGGGAAGCACAAGAGACCCAGTACTTC. The encoded protein is CASSYNWREAQETQYF. This chain connects TRBV6-5 to TRBJ2-5; D perhaps matches TRBD2 (6 bases). V was pared by 2 bases and J by 2 bases, with 15 bases between. Germline V gene sequence: CDR1 MNHEY, CDR2 SVGAGI. This CDR3 contains 16 residues.

The CDR3 loop is CASTRSGNSGANVLTF. CDR3 coding DNA: TGTGCCAGTACAAGGTCGGGGAACTCTGGGGCCAACGTCCTGACTTTC. V usage is TRBV19 and J usage is TRBJ2-6, with D possibly TRBD2 on 5 matching bases. Germline assignment: CDR1 LNHDA and CDR2 SQIVND (reference sequence). The germline V and J ends were trimmed by 7 bases and 0 bases, with 13 bases remaining between them. The CDR3 totals 16 residues.

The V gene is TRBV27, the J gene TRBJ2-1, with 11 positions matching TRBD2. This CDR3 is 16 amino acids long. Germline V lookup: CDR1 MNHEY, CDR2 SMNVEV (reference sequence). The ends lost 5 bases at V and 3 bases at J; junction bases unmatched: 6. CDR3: CASSPLAGGIYNEQFF. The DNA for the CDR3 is TGTGCCAGCAGTCCCCTAGCGGGGGGAATCTACAATGAGCAGTTCTTC.

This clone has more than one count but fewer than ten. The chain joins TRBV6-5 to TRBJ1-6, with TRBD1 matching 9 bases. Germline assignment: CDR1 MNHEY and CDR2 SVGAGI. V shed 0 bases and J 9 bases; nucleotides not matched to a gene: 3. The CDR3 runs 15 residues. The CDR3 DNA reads TGTGCCAGCAGTTACTCCGGGACAGGGAGTTCACCCCTCCACTTT. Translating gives CASSYSGTGSSPLHF.

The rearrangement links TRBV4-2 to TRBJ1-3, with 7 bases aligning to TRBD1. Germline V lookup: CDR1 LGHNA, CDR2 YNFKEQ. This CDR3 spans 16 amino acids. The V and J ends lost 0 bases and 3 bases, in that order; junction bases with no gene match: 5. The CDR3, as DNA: TGTGCCAGCAGCCAAGAAAAGGGGGCTTATGGAAACACCATATATTTT. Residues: CASSQEKGAYGNTIYF.

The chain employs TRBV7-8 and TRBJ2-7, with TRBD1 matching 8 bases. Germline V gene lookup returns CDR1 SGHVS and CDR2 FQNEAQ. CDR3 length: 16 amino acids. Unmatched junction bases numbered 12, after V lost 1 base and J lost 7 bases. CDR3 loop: CASSLGGTGHLREQYF. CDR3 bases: TGTGCCAGCAGCTTAGGAGGGACAGGACACTTGAGGGAGCAGTACTTC.

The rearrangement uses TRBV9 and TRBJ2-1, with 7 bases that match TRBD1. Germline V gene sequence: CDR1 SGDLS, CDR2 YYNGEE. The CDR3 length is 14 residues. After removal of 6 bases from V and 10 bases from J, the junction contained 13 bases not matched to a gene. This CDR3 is CASNPDRALREQFF. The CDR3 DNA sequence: TGTGCCAGCAACCCTGACAGGGCTCTTCGGGAGCAGTTCTTC.

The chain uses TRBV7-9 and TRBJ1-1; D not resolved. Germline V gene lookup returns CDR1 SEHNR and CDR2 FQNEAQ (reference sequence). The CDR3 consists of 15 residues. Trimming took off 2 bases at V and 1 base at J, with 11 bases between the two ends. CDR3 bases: TGTGCCAGCAGCTTAAACGTGGAGGGGAACACTGAAGCTTTCTTT. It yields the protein CASSLNVEGNTEAFF.

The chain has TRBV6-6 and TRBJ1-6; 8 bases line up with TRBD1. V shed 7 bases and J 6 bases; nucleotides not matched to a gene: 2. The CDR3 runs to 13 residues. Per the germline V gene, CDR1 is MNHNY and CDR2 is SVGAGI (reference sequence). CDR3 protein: CASTGQGNSPLHF. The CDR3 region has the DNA TGTGCCAGCACAGGACAGGGTAATTCACCCCTCCACTTT.

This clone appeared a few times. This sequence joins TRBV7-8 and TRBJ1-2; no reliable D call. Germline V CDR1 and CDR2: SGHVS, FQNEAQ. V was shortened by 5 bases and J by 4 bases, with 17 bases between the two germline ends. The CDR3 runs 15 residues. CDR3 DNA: TGTGCCAGCAGCCGAGCGGGAGGGAACACCTATGGCTACACCTTC. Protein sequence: CASSRAGGNTYGYTF.

CDR3 in DNA: TGTGCCAGCAGCAAGGAGGCAGATACGCAGTATTTT. It translates to CASSKEADTQYF. The rearrangement uses TRBV7-9 and TRBJ2-3; D possibly corresponds to TRBD2 (5 bases). CDR1 SEHNR and CDR2 FQNEAQ come from the germline V gene (reference sequence). CDR3 length: 12 residues. V lost 5 bases to trimming and J lost 4 bases, with 7 bases between them.

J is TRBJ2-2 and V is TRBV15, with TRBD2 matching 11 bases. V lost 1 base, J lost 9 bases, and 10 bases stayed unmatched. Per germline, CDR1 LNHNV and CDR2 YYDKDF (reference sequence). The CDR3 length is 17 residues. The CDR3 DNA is TGTGCCACCAGCAGAGGACCCCTGACTAGCGGGGATCGGGAGCTGTTTTTT. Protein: CATSRGPLTSGDRELFF.

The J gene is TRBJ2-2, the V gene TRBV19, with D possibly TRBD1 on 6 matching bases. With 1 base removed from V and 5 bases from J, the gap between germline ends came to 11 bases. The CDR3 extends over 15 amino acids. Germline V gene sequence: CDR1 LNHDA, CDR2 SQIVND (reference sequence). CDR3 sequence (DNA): TGTGCCAGTAGTATAGGTGCAGGGGAGACCGGGGAGCTGTTTTTT. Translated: CASSIGAGETGELFF.

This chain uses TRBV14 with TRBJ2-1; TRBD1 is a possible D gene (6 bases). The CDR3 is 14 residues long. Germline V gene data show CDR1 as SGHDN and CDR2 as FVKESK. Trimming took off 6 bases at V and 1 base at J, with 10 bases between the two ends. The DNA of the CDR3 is TGTGCCAGCAGAAAGGGGGTTTCCTACAATGAGCAGTTCTTC. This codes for CASRKGVSYNEQFF.

The CDR3 nucleotides are TGTGCCAGTAGCGGGCTAGCGTACACAGATACGCAGTATTTT. Amino acid sequence: CASSGLAYTDTQYF. V and J are TRBV19 and TRBJ2-3; tentative D call: TRBD2 (6 bases). V was clipped by 6 bases and J by 2 bases, with 12 bases between them. The CDR3 totals 14 residues. The germline gives CDR1 LNHDA, CDR2 SQIVND (reference sequence). The whole variable domain, filled in from reference TRBV19 and TRBJ2-3, reads DGGITQSPKYLFRKEGQNVTLSCEQNLNHDAMYWYRQDPGQGLRLIYYSQIVNDFQKGDIAEGYSVSREKKESFPLTVTSAQKNPTAFYLCASSGLAYTDTQYFGPGTRLTVL.